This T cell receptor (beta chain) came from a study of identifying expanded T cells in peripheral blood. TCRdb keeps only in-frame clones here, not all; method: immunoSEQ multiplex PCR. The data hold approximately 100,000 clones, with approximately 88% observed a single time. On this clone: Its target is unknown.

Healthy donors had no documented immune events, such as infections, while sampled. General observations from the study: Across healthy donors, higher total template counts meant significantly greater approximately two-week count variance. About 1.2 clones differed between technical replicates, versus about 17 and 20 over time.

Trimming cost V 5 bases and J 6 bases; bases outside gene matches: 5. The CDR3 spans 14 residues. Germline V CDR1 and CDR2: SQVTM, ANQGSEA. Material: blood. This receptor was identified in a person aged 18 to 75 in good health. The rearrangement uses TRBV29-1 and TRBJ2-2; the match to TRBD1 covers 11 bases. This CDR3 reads CSVFGQGAAGELFF. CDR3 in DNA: TGCAGCGTTTTTGGACAGGGGGCGGCCGGGGAGCTGTTTTTT.